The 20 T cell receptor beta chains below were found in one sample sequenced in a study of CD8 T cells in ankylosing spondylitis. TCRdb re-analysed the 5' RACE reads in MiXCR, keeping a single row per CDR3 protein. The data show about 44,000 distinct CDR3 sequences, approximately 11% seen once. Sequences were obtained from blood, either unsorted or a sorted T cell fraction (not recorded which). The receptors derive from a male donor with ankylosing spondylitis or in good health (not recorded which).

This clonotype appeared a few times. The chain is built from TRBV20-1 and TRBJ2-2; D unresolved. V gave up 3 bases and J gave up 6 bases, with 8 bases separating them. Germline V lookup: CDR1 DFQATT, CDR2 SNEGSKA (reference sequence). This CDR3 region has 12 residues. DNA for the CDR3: TGCAGTGCTAGTTCTTTTCCCGGGGAGCTGTTTTTT. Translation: CSASSFPGELFF.

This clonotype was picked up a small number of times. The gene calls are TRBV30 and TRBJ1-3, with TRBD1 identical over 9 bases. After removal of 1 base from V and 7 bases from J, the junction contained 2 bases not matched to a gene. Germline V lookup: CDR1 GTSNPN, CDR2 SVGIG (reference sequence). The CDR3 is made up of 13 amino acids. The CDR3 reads CAWSDGQGNTIYF. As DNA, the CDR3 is TGTGCCTGGAGTGATGGACAGGGGAACACCATATATTTT.

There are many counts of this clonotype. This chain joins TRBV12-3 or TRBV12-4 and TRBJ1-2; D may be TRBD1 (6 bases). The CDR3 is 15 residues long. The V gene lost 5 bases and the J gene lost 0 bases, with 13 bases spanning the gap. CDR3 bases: TGTGCCAGCAGTGCCCAGACAGGAGCTAACTATGGCTACACCTTC. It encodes CASSAQTGANYGYTF.

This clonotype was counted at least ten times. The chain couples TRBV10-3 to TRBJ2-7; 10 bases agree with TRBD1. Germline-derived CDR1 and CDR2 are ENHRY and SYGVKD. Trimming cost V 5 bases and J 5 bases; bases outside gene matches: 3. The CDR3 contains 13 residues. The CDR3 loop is CAISRDRGHEQYF. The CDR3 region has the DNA TGTGCCATCAGTAGGGACAGGGGACACGAGCAGTACTTC.

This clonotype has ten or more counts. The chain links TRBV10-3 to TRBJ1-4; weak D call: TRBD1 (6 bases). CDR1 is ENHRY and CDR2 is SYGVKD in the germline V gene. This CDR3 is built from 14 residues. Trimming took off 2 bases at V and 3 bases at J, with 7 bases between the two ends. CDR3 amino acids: CAISEHRANEKLFF. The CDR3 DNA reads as TGTGCCATCAGTGAGCACAGGGCTAATGAAAAACTGTTTTTT.

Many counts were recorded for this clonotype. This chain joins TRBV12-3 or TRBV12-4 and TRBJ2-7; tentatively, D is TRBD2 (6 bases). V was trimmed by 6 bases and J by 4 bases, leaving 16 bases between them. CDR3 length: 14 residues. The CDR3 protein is CASSARRGAYEQYF. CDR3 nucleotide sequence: TGTGCCAGCAGCGCGAGGCGGGGCGCGTACGAGCAGTACTTC.

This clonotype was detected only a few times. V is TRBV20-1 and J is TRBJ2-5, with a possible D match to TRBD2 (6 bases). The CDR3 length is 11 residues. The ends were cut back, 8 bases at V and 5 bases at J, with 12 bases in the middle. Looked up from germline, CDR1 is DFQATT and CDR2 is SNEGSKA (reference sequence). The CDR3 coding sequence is TGCAGTCTTGGGGGGATGGAGACCCAGTACTTC. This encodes CSLGGMETQYF.

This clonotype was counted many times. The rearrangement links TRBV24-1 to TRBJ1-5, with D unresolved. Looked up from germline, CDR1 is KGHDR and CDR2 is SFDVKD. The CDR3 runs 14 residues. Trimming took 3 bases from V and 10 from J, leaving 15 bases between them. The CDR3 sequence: CATSDPPSGGPQHF. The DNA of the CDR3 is TGTGCCACCAGTGATCCTCCGTCGGGAGGTCCCCAGCATTTT.

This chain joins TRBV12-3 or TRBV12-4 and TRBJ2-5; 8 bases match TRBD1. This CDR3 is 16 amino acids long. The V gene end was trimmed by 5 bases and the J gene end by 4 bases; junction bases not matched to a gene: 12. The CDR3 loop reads CASSPGQANFGETQYF. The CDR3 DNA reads TGTGCCAGCAGTCCGGGACAGGCTAACTTTGGAGAGACCCAGTACTTC.

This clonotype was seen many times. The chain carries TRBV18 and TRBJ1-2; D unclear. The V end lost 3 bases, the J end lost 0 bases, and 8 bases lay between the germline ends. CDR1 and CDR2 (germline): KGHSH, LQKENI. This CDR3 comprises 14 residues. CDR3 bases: TGTGCCAGCTCACCGGCAGGAGCTAACTATGGCTACACCTTC. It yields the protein CASSPAGANYGYTF.

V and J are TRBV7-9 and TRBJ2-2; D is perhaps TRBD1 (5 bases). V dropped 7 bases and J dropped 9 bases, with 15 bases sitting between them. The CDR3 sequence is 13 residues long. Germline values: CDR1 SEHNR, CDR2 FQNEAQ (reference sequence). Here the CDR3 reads CASIGFRARELFF. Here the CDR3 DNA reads TGTGCCAGCATCGGTTTCAGGGCGCGGGAGCTGTTTTTT.

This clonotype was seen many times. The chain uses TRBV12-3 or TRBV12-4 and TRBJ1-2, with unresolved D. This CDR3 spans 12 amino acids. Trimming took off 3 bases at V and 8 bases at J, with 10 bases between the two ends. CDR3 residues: CASSFNRLGYTF. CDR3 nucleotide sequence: TGTGCCAGCAGTTTTAATCGTCTGGGCTACACCTTC.

The CDR3 loop reads CAWSEGRSTDTQYF. The CDR3 DNA sequence: TGTGCCTGGAGTGAAGGTAGAAGCACAGATACGCAGTATTTT. The V call is TRBV30, the J call TRBJ2-3; D gene ambiguous. Germline CDR1 GTSNPN, CDR2 SVGIG (reference sequence). The length of the CDR3 is 14 residues. V dropped 1 base and J dropped 0 bases, with 8 bases sitting between them. The full variable domain, completed using reference TRBV30 and TRBJ2-3, is SQTIHQWPATLVQPVGSPLSLECTVEGTSNPNLYWYRQAAGRGLQLLFYSVGIGQISSEVPQNLSASRPQDRQFILSSKKLLLSDSGFYLCAWSEGRSTDTQYFGPGTRLTVL.

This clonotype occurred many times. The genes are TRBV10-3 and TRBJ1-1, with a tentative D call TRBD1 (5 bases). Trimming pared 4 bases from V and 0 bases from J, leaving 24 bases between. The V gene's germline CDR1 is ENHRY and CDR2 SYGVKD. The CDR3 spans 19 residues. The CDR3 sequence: CAISVFPQGGAALNTEAFF. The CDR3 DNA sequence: TGTGCCATCAGTGTTTTCCCCCAGGGAGGGGCCGCCTTGAACACTGAAGCTTTCTTT.

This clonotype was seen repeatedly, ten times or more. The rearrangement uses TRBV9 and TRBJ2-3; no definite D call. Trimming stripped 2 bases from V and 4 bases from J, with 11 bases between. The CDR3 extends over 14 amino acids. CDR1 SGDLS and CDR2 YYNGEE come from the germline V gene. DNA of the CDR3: TGTGCCAGCAGCGTGGTTATGGGTGCAGATACGCAGTATTTT. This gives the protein CASSVVMGADTQYF.

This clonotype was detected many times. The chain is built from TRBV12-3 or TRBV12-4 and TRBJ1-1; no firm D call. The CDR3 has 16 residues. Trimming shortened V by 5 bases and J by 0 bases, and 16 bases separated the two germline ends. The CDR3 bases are TGTGCCAGCAGTCCTAGCCGGCAGGTCATGAACACTGAAGCTTTCTTT. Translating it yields CASSPSRQVMNTEAFF.

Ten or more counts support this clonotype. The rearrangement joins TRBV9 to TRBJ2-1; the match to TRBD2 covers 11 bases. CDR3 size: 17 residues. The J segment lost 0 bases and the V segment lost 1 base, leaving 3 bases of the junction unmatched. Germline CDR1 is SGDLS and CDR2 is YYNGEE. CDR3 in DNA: TGTGCCAGCAGCGTAACTAGCGGGGGACGCTCCTACAATGAGCAGTTCTTC. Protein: CASSVTSGGRSYNEQFF. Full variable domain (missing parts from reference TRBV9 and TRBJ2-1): DSGVTQTPKHLITATGQRVTLRCSPRSGDLSVYWYQQSLDQGLQFLIQYYNGEERAKGNILERFSAQQFPDLHSELNLSSLELGDSALYFCASSVTSGGRSYNEQFFGPGTRLTVL.

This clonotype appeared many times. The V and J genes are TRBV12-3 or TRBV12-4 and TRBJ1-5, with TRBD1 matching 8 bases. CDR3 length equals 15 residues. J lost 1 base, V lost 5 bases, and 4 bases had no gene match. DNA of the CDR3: TGTGCCAGCAGTCTGCAGGGGGCGAGCAATCAGCCCCAGCATTTT. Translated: CASSLQGASNQPQHF.

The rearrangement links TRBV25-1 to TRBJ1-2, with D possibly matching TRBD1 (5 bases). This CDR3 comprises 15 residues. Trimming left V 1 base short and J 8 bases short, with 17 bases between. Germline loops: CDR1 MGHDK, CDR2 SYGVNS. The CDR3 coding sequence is TGTGCCAGCAGTGAATCTTCGAAGGGACTTGAAGGCTACACCTTC. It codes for CASSESSKGLEGYTF.

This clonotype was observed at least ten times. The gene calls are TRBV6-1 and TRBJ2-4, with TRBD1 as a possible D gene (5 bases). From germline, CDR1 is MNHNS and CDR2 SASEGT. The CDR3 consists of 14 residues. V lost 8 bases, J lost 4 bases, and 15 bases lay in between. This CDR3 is CASQDQGTKNIQYF. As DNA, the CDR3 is TGTGCCAGCCAAGATCAGGGAACTAAAAACATTCAGTACTTC.